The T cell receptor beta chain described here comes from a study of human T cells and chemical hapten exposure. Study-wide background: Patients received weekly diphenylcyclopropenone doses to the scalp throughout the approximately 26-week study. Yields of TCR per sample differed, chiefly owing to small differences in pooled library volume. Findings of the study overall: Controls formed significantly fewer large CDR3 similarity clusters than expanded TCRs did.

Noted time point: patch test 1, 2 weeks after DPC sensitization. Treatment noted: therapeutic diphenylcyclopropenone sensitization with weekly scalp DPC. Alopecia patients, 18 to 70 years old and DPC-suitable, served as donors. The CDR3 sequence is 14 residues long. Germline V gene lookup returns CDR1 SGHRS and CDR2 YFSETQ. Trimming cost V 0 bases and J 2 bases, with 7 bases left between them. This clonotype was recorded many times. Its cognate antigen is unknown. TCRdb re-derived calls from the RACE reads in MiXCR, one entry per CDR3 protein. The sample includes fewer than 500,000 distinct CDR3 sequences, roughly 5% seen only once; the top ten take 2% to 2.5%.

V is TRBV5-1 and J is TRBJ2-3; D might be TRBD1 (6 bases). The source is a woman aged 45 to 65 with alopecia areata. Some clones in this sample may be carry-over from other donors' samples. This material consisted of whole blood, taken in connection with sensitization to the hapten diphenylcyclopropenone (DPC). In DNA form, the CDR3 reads TGCGCCAGCAGCTTGGGGGACAACACAGATACGCAGTATTTT. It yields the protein CASSLGDNTDTQYF.